This T cell receptor beta chain comes out of a study of blood T cell repertoires in COVID-19. The wider study: Collection of acute and convalescent COVID-19 samples took place in the United States, Italy and Spain.

The data were produced by immunoSEQ multiplex PCR, yet TCRdb's version contains in-frame clones alone and is incomplete. The table shows about 160,000 clones, with over 60% occurring only once. This CDR3 is 15 amino acids long. Germline V lookup: CDR1 MNHEY, CDR2 SVGAGI. Trimming pared 8 bases from V and 2 bases from J, leaving 16 bases between. The TCR originated in a man aged 55 to 70 with acute or convalescent COVID-19. Input material: peripheral blood. The V and J genes are TRBV6-5 and TRBJ1-5; D perhaps matches TRBD1 (5 bases). As DNA, the CDR3 is TGTGCCAGCCGCGGGGGTAGGGTTGGCAATCAGCCCCAGCATTTT. As protein: CASRGGRVGNQPQHF.